This passage covers 29 T cell receptor beta chains from one sample sequenced in a study of cytomegalovirus exposure and HLA in healthy donors (dated by TCRdb to 2017 to 2019). Library generation was performed with the immunoSEQ multiplex PCR assay. A mixture of 60 forward primers for TCR Vbeta segments and 13 reverse primers for TCR Jbeta segments was used in the multiplex PCR. The table comes from immuneACCESS by way of TCRdb, which keeps in-frame sequences with V and J called. Part of the clones is missing from these tables; in studies checked, under half for an unresolved V gene and the rest for unknown reasons. This sample lists about 59,000 clones; about 83% were detected once. About 1.5% of the sample lies in the top ten. The specimen sequenced was PBMCs. These receptors all stem from a human donor in good health.

In its sample, this clone was seen a few times. V is TRBV4-3 and J is TRBJ2-1; possible D gene TRBD2, 5 bases. V gave up 4 bases and J gave up 10 bases, with 26 bases separating them. Germline lookup yields CDR1 LGHNA and CDR2 YSLEER. The CDR3 is made up of 17 amino acids. The CDR3 here is CASSPSYAPIARSEQFF. For the CDR3, the DNA is TGCGCCAGCAGCCCCTCATACGCCCCTATAGCGCGAAGCGAGCAGTTCTTC.

V usage is TRBV6-5 and J usage is TRBJ2-5; 13 positions match TRBD2. The DNA matches TRBJ2-7 better at its end, which makes the J call doubtful. There are 15 residues in the CDR3. Germline V gene sequence: CDR1 MNHEY, CDR2 SVGAGI. CDR3 in DNA: TGTGCCAGCAGTTACGCGGGACTAGCGGGATACGAGCAGTACTTC. It yields the protein CASSYAGLAGYEQYF.

The rearrangement links TRBV18 to TRBJ2-3; D is undetermined. Germline CDR1 reads KGHSH; CDR2 reads LQKENI. The CDR3 is 13 amino acids. The V gene lost 5 bases and the J gene lost 0 bases, with 6 bases spanning the gap. Written as DNA, the CDR3 is TGTGCCAGCTCAGACTCTAGCACAGATACGCAGTATTTT. It specifies CASSDSSTDTQYF.

CDR3 sequence reads: CASSSSRLGSSYNEQFF. The CDR3 DNA is TGTGCCAGCAGTTCTTCCCGCCTAGGGAGCTCCTACAATGAGCAGTTCTTC. The chain carries TRBV28 and TRBJ2-1, with D tentatively TRBD2 (5 bases). CDR1 and CDR2 from the germline V gene are MDHEN and SYDVKM. This CDR3 comprises 17 residues. Trimming pared 4 bases from V and 0 bases from J, leaving 16 bases between.

The count of this clone is one. V and J are TRBV6-5 and TRBJ2-3, with a tentative D call TRBD2 (6 bases). The CDR3 is 14 residues long. Germline CDR1 and CDR2: MNHEY and SVGAGI. V lost 8 bases and J 4 bases, leaving 16 bases between the germline ends. CDR3 sequence (DNA): TGTGCCAGCCGCCACTCGGGGGTCGCAGATACGCAGTATTTT. This encodes CASRHSGVADTQYF.

Details on this clone: The junction departs from the called germline gene at one end, perhaps through a read error. The chain couples TRBV6-5 to TRBJ2-6, with D tentatively TRBD2 (5 bases). From germline, CDR1 is MNHEY and CDR2 SVGAGI. The CDR3 runs to 14 residues. CDR3: CAGSSRAGANVLTF. The CDR3 region has the DNA TGTGCCGGCAGTTCGAGGGCTGGGGCCAACGTCCTGACTTTC.

CDR3 amino acids: CASSLPRRGRNTEAFF. The CDR3 DNA sequence: TGTGCCAGCAGTTTGCCTAGACGAGGTAGGAACACTGAAGCTTTCTTT. The V and J genes are TRBV7-8 and TRBJ1-1; D is uncertain. Germline V gene data show CDR1 as SGHVS and CDR2 as FQNEAQ. V dropped 6 bases and J dropped 1 base, with 18 bases sitting between them. CDR3 length: 16 amino acids. The complete variable domain, with remaining parts taken from reference TRBV7-8 and TRBJ1-1, reads GAGVSQSPRYKVAKRGQDVALRCDPISGHVSLFWYQQALGQGPEFLTYFQNEAQLDKSGLPSDRFFAERPEGSVSTLKIQRTQQEDSAVYLCASSLPRRGRNTEAFFGQGTRLTVV.

The V call is TRBV7-2, the J call TRBJ2-5, with 7 bases identical to TRBD2. CDR3 length equals 14 residues. CDR1 SGHTA and CDR2 FQGNSA come from the germline V gene. V lost 6 bases to trimming and J lost 5 bases; unmatched junction nucleotides: 9. The CDR3 region has the DNA TGTGCCAGCAGGGCATTCGGACTAGAGGAGACCCAGTACTTC. Residues: CASRAFGLEETQYF.

This clone showed up just a few times. V usage is TRBV14 and J usage is TRBJ2-1; TRBD2 matches 7 bases. The CDR3 is made up of 15 amino acids. Germline CDR1 and CDR2: SGHDN and FVKESK. V dropped 1 base and J dropped 5; count of bases not matched to a gene: 5. DNA of the CDR3: TGTGCCAGCAGCCAAGGGCGGGAGCGTCACAATGAGCAGTTCTTC. As protein: CASSQGRERHNEQFF.

The chain is built from TRBV7-2 and TRBJ1-4, with D uncertain. V dropped 5 bases and J dropped 0 bases, with 13 bases sitting between them. The germline gives CDR1 SGHTA, CDR2 FQGNSA. CDR3 length: 16 amino acids. The CDR3 coding sequence is TGTGCCAGCAGCATGAGGTCGAGTTCAACTAATGAAAAACTGTTTTTT. It is translated as CASSMRSSSTNEKLFF.

As to this clone: Other DNA sequences within the sample encode an identical CDR3. The chain carries TRBV19 and TRBJ2-3; maybe TRBD2 (6 bases). Trimming took off 8 bases at V and 0 bases at J, with 9 bases between the two ends. Germline V gene lookup returns CDR1 LNHDA and CDR2 SQIVND (reference sequence). The CDR3 is 13 residues long. The CDR3 DNA reads as TGTGCCAGTCGGCTAGCGAGCACAGATACGCAGTATTTT. Translated, it gives CASRLASTDTQYF.

The chain carries TRBV7-2 and TRBJ2-7, with D perhaps TRBD1 (5 bases). Germline CDR1 is SGHTA and CDR2 is FQGNSA. This CDR3 comprises 14 residues. V gave up 2 bases and J gave up 3 bases, with 11 bases separating them. This CDR3 is CASSLSQGIYEQYF. DNA of the CDR3: TGTGCCAGCAGCTTATCCCAGGGAATCTACGAGCAGTACTTC.

V usage is TRBV7-9 and J usage is TRBJ1-3; TRBD1 is a possible D gene (6 bases). The CDR3 runs 16 residues. CDR1 and CDR2 (germline): SEHNR, FQNEAQ (reference sequence). Trimming removed 2 bases from V and 2 bases from J, with 13 bases in between. The CDR3 loop reads CASSLLGHGPGNTIYF. The DNA for the CDR3 is TGTGCCAGCAGCTTATTGGGACACGGTCCTGGAAACACCATATATTTT. The full variable domain, with the rest looked up from reference TRBV7-9 and TRBJ1-3, is DTGVSQNPRHKITKRGQNVTFRCDPISEHNRLYWYRQTLGQGPEFLTYFQNEAQLEKSRLLSDRFSAERPKGSFSTLEIQRTEQGDSAMYLCASSLLGHGPGNTIYFGEGSWLTVV.

The rearrangement uses TRBV2 and TRBJ1-3; no clear D. This CDR3 region has 17 residues. Germline CDR1 SNHLY, CDR2 FYNNEI. Trimming shortened V by 7 bases and J by 0 bases, and 19 bases separated the two germline ends. The CDR3 nucleotides read TGTGCCAGCACCACTTATACCCACCAATACTCTGGAAACACCATATATTTT. Encoded protein: CASTTYTHQYSGNTIYF.

This chain links TRBV6-5 with TRBJ1-5, with D tentatively TRBD1 (6 bases). Trimming removed 5 bases from V and 0 bases from J, with 11 bases in between. Per the germline V gene, CDR1 is MNHEY and CDR2 is SVGAGI. CDR3 length: 15 residues. CDR3 coding DNA: TGTGCCAGCAGTCCTGGACAGATTAGCAATCAGCCCCAGCATTTT. Translation gives CASSPGQISNQPQHF.

The genes are TRBV5-4 and TRBJ1-5; no clear D gene. CDR1 is SGHNT and CDR2 is YYREEE in the germline V gene (reference sequence). CDR3 length: 14 amino acids. V lost 3 bases to trimming and J lost 7 bases, with 14 bases between them. DNA of the CDR3: TGTGCCAGCAGCTCCGACGGAGGGAGACAGCCCCAGCATTTT. Its protein product is CASSSDGGRQPQHF. The entire variable domain, with the rest obtained from reference TRBV5-4 and TRBJ1-5, is as follows: ETGVTQSPTHLIKTRGQQVTLRCSSQSGHNTVSWYQQALGQGPQFIFQYYREEENGRGNFPPRFSGLQFPNYSSELNVNALELDDSALYLCASSSDGGRQPQHFGDGTRLSIL.

The V gene is TRBV14, the J gene TRBJ2-1, with 9 bases that match TRBD1. J lost 3 bases, V lost 2 bases, and 5 bases had no gene match. Per the germline V gene, CDR1 is SGHDN and CDR2 is FVKESK. This CDR3 is built from 16 residues. This CDR3 is CASSQTQGAVYNEQFF. CDR3 DNA: TGTGCCAGCAGCCAAACACAGGGGGCGGTCTACAATGAGCAGTTCTTC.

The V call is TRBV15, the J call TRBJ2-3; possible D gene TRBD1, 6 bases. The germline V gene encodes CDR1 LNHNV and CDR2 YYDKDF (reference sequence). Trimming cost V 3 bases and J 5 bases, with 15 bases left between them. This CDR3 comprises 15 residues. In nucleotides, the CDR3 is TGTGCCACCAGCAGGGACAGTTCGAGGCAAGATACGCAGTATTTT. Translated, it gives CATSRDSSRQDTQYF.

V usage is TRBV7-9 and J usage is TRBJ2-1; 10 positions agree with TRBD1. The V and J ends lost 5 bases and 7 bases, in that order; junction bases with no gene match: 11. This CDR3 is built from 16 residues. Germline V gene sequence: CDR1 SEHNR, CDR2 FQNEAQ (reference sequence). The CDR3 DNA is TGTGCCAGCAGCCCGCCGGGACAGGGGTATGGGAATGAGCAGTTCTTC. Translated: CASSPPGQGYGNEQFF. The complete variable domain, with remaining parts taken from reference TRBV7-9 and TRBJ2-1, reads DTGVSQNPRHKITKRGQNVTFRCDPISEHNRLYWYRQTLGQGPEFLTYFQNEAQLEKSRLLSDRFSAERPKGSFSTLEIQRTEQGDSAMYLCASSPPGQGYGNEQFFGPGTRLTVL.

This clone appeared a few times. This chain joins TRBV15 and TRBJ1-4; no reliable D call. Per the germline V gene, CDR1 is LNHNV and CDR2 is YYDKDF (reference sequence). The CDR3 length is 13 residues. Trimming took off 5 bases at V and 6 bases at J, with 10 bases between the two ends. The chain's CDR3 is CATSQSLYEKLFF. CDR3 DNA sequence: TGTGCCACCAGCCAAAGCTTGTATGAAAAACTGTTTTTT.

This clone has a single count. This chain connects TRBV5-4 to TRBJ2-2, with a weak D call TRBD2 (6 bases). Per the germline V gene, CDR1 is SGHNT and CDR2 is YYREEE (reference sequence). The CDR3 sequence is 13 residues long. V lost 3 bases and J lost 4, with 7 bases in between. This chain's CDR3 is CASSWDFTGELFF. In nucleotides, the CDR3 is TGTGCCAGCAGCTGGGACTTCACCGGGGAGCTGTTTTTT.

This chain links TRBV30 with TRBJ2-3; 7 bases map to TRBD2. Germline V gene lookup returns CDR1 GTSNPN and CDR2 SVGIG (reference sequence). This CDR3 comprises 14 residues. With 5 bases clipped from V and 3 bases from J, the junction kept 8 bases outside the gene matches. The CDR3 sequence: CAWGGWGGTDTQYF. DNA for the CDR3: TGTGCCTGGGGTGGTTGGGGGGGAACAGATACGCAGTATTTT.

The chain joins TRBV9 to TRBJ2-2, with 10 bases fitting TRBD1. In germline, CDR1 is SGDLS, CDR2 YYNGEE. The V and J ends lost 1 base and 4 bases, in that order; junction bases with no gene match: 4. CDR3 length equals 16 residues. CDR3 DNA: TGTGCCAGCAGCGTAACAGACAGGGGGCCCACCGGGGAGCTGTTTTTT. Translating gives CASSVTDRGPTGELFF.

This rearrangement joins TRBV5-1 to TRBJ2-3; 8 positions match TRBD2. The CDR3 consists of 15 residues. Trimming removed 4 bases from V and 1 base from J; junction bases left unmatched: 5. Germline V gene sequence: CDR1 SGHRS, CDR2 YFSETQ. The CDR3 DNA reads as TGCGCCAGCAGCCCGGGACTAGGAGGCACAGATACGCAGTATTTT. It translates to CASSPGLGGTDTQYF.

This rearrangement joins TRBV5-6 to TRBJ1-4; TRBD1 is a possible D gene (6 bases). V dropped 5 bases and J dropped 8 bases, with 10 bases sitting between them. The germline V gene has CDR1 SGHDT and CDR2 YYEEEE. This CDR3 has 12 residues. CDR3 DNA sequence: TGTGCCAGCAGTGGACAGAACGAAAAACTGTTTTTT. As protein: CASSGQNEKLFF.

CDR3 region: CASRLGRNTEAFF. For the CDR3, the DNA is TGTGCCAGCAGACTGGGGAGGAACACTGAAGCTTTCTTT. The rearrangement uses TRBV2 and TRBJ1-1; D unresolved. The CDR3 length is 13 residues. Germline CDR1 and CDR2: SNHLY and FYNNEI. V lost 6 bases to trimming and J lost 1 base, with 9 bases between them.

The CDR3 here is CASSLVWVGVRTYEQYF. For the CDR3, the DNA is TGTGCCAGCAGCTTAGTATGGGTCGGGGTGAGAACCTACGAGCAGTACTTC. V gene TRBV7-2 combines with J gene TRBJ2-5; a weak D match, TRBD2 (5 bases). The end of the DNA is better explained by TRBJ2-7, so the J call may be wrong. Germline CDR1 SGHTA, CDR2 FQGNSA. The CDR3 sequence is 17 residues long.

The chain recombines TRBV28 with TRBJ1-6; no reliable D call. The ends were cut back, 3 bases at V and 6 bases at J, with 6 bases in the middle. Germline V gives CDR1 MDHEN, CDR2 SYDVKM. CDR3 length equals 13 residues. CDR3 coding DNA: TGTGCCAGCAGTTTGGAGGGTAATTCACCCCTCCACTTT. Translated: CASSLEGNSPLHF.

V gene TRBV7-8 combines with J gene TRBJ2-5, with 7 bases aligning to TRBD1. Germline V gene sequence: CDR1 SGHVS, CDR2 FQNEAQ. V lost 3 bases, J lost 4 bases, and 5 bases stayed unmatched. The CDR3 runs to 14 residues. The CDR3 DNA reads TGTGCCAGCAGCTTGGGGACAGTAGCAGAGACCCAGTACTTC. Translated: CASSLGTVAETQYF. Based on the CDR3 plus reference TRBV7-8 and TRBJ2-5, the full variable domain is GAGVSQSPRYKVAKRGQDVALRCDPISGHVSLFWYQQALGQGPEFLTYFQNEAQLDKSGLPSDRFFAERPEGSVSTLKIQRTQQEDSAVYLCASSLGTVAETQYFGPGTRLLVL.